Listed here are 29 T cell receptor beta chains from one sample, sequenced in a study of cytomegalovirus exposure and HLA in healthy donors. The method was immunoSEQ multiplex PCR; TCRdb's version includes in-frame clones alone and lacks a portion of them. The sample holds fewer than 250,000 clones; around nine tenths are singletons and the top ten take 2.6%. Sequencing was done on a sample of PBMCs. These receptors all come from a man aged 18-30 years in good health and CMV-seronegative.

The chain carries TRBV5-5 and TRBJ2-6, with D perhaps TRBD2 (6 bases). Trimming shortened V by 2 bases and J by 0 bases, and 15 bases separated the two germline ends. Germline V gene data show CDR1 as SGHKS and CDR2 as YYEKEE (reference sequence). The CDR3 is 18 amino acids. The CDR3 DNA reads TGTGCCAGCAGCTTAAGGAGGGACTCAGTCTCTGGGGCCAACGTCCTGACTTTC. Translated: CASSLRRDSVSGANVLTF.

The chain combines TRBV5-1 with TRBJ2-3; a possible D gene is TRBD1 (5 bases). Germline V gene data show CDR1 as SGHRS and CDR2 as YFSETQ. CDR3 size: 15 residues. Trimming left V 1 base short and J 4 bases short, with 13 bases between. DNA for the CDR3: TGCGCCAGCAGCTTGCAGGGATTGGGTCCAGATACGCAGTATTTT. Translation: CASSLQGLGPDTQYF.

The chain carries TRBV4-3 and TRBJ2-7; 7 bases fit TRBD1. Looked up from germline, CDR1 is LGHNA and CDR2 is YSLEER. The CDR3 is 13 residues long. The V and J ends lost 4 bases and 3 bases, in that order; junction bases with no gene match: 3. The CDR3: CASSPRDSYEQYF. The CDR3 nucleotides read TGCGCCAGCAGCCCCCGGGACAGCTACGAGCAGTACTTC.

The chain carries TRBV2 and TRBJ2-7; no reliable D call. The CDR3 has 12 amino acids. V lost 8 bases to trimming and J lost 2 bases, with 10 bases between them. Per the germline V gene, CDR1 is SNHLY and CDR2 is FYNNEI. The CDR3 DNA reads TGTGCCAGCGGTCGCGGAACCTACGAGCAGTACTTC. It yields the protein CASGRGTYEQYF.

The V call is TRBV27, the J call TRBJ2-7; 7 nucleotides agree with TRBD1. From germline, CDR1 is MNHEY and CDR2 SMNVEV (reference sequence). This CDR3 comprises 14 residues. The junction had 10 bases not matched to a gene; V was cut back by 7 bases and J by 4 bases. The chain's CDR3 is CASTLNRDSYEQYF. The CDR3 region has the DNA TGTGCCAGCACCCTGAACCGGGACAGTTACGAGCAGTACTTC.

This chain connects TRBV7-8 to TRBJ2-1, with 13 bases lining up with TRBD2. The germline CDR1 and CDR2 sequences are SGHVS and FQNEAQ. V lost 3 bases to trimming and J lost 8 bases; unmatched junction nucleotides: 7. The CDR3 loop spans 16 amino acids. The CDR3 loop reads CASSLRTSGRLDEQFF. In nucleotides, the CDR3 is TGTGCCAGCAGCTTGCGGACTAGCGGGAGATTGGATGAGCAGTTCTTC.

The V call is TRBV5-4, the J call TRBJ2-5, with a tentative D call TRBD1 (6 bases). Germline CDR1 is SGHNT and CDR2 is YYREEE (reference sequence). The CDR3 has 14 residues. The ends were cut back, 6 bases at V and 4 bases at J, with 16 bases in the middle. DNA of the CDR3: TGTGCCAGCACCCCGGGACAAAAGCCAGAGACCCAGTACTTC. Amino acids: CASTPGQKPETQYF.

The rearrangement uses TRBV5-1 and TRBJ2-5; 8 positions match TRBD1. In germline, CDR1 is SGHRS, CDR2 YFSETQ. The CDR3 length is 15 residues. The V segment lost 0 bases and the J segment 2 bases; nucleotides outside the gene matches: 3. The CDR3 DNA sequence: TGCGCCAGCAGCTTGGCACAGGGGGGACAAGAGACCCAGTACTTC. Translating gives CASSLAQGGQETQYF. Variable domain in full (rest from reference TRBV5-1 and TRBJ2-5): KAGVTQTPRYLIKTRGQQVTLSCSPISGHRSVSWYQQTPGQGLQFLFEYFSETQRNKGNFPGRFSGRQFSNSRSEMNVSTLELGDSALYLCASSLAQGGQETQYFGPGTRLLVL.

The chain employs TRBV23-1 and TRBJ1-2, with a possible D match to TRBD1 (6 bases). TRBV23-1 is annotated as an ORF whose role is uncertain. The CDR3 length is 14 residues. With 8 bases removed from V and 6 bases from J, the gap between germline ends came to 19 bases. In DNA, the CDR3 is TGCGCCAGCCTTACCGCTCCCAGGGGTGATGGCTACACCTTC. Translation gives CASLTAPRGDGYTF.

The V call is TRBV7-9, the J call TRBJ1-1; TRBD1 is a possible D gene (5 bases). The germline gives CDR1 SEHNR, CDR2 FQNEAQ (reference sequence). V was clipped by 1 base and J by 2 bases, with 8 bases between them. CDR3 length: 14 amino acids. The DNA of the CDR3 is TGTGCCAGCAGCTTAGTTGACAGAAACACTGAAGCTTTCTTT. Its translation is CASSLVDRNTEAFF.

V usage is TRBV5-1 and J usage is TRBJ2-7; 8 bases are a match to TRBD1. Trimming removed 0 bases from V and 6 bases from J; junction bases left unmatched: 5. This CDR3 spans 14 amino acids. Germline assignment: CDR1 SGHRS and CDR2 YFSETQ. This chain's CDR3 is CASSLGTGRAEQYF. The CDR3 DNA is TGCGCCAGCAGCTTGGGGACAGGGCGGGCCGAGCAGTACTTC. The entire variable domain, with the rest obtained from reference TRBV5-1 and TRBJ2-7, is as follows: KAGVTQTPRYLIKTRGQQVTLSCSPISGHRSVSWYQQTPGQGLQFLFEYFSETQRNKGNFPGRFSGRQFSNSRSEMNVSTLELGDSALYLCASSLGTGRAEQYFGPGTRLTVT.

This chain joins TRBV2 and TRBJ1-1; D perhaps matches TRBD1 (6 bases). Germline loops: CDR1 SNHLY, CDR2 FYNNEI. The V end was cut by 3 bases, the J end by 5 bases, with 19 bases between. CDR3 length equals 16 residues. This CDR3 is CASSEDLGGGFTEAFF. In DNA, the CDR3 is TGTGCCAGCAGTGAGGATCTAGGGGGTGGTTTTACTGAAGCTTTCTTT.

The chain has TRBV9 and TRBJ1-4; D not resolved. The CDR3 sequence is 14 residues long. The V and J ends lost 0 bases and 7 bases respectively, with 10 bases between them. In germline, CDR1 is SGDLS, CDR2 YYNGEE. The CDR3 region is CASSVDLASEKLFF. In DNA, the CDR3 is TGTGCCAGCAGCGTAGATTTAGCGTCTGAAAAACTGTTTTTT. Full variable domain (rest looked up from reference TRBV9 and TRBJ1-4): DSGVTQTPKHLITATGQRVTLRCSPRSGDLSVYWYQQSLDQGLQFLIQYYNGEERAKGNILERFSAQQFPDLHSELNLSSLELGDSALYFCASSVDLASEKLFFGSGTQLSVL.

This chain connects TRBV14 to TRBJ1-2; TRBD1 might be the D (5 bases). Trimming cost V 0 bases and J 4 bases, with 15 bases left between them. The germline V gene has CDR1 SGHDN and CDR2 FVKESK. This CDR3 has 16 amino acids. The CDR3, as DNA: TGTGCCAGCAGCCAAGAGGGTAGGGGTGGCCTCTATGGCTACACCTTC. It specifies CASSQEGRGGLYGYTF.

The rearrangement links TRBV5-4 to TRBJ1-1, with D possibly being TRBD1 (5 bases). Germline V CDR1 and CDR2: SGHNT, YYREEE (reference sequence). The CDR3 is 16 residues long. V gave up 4 bases and J gave up 0 bases, with 16 bases separating them. CDR3 sequence (DNA): TGTGCCAGCAGCCCGGGGGGGTTGGGAATGAACACTGAAGCTTTCTTT. Translating it yields CASSPGGLGMNTEAFF.

V gene TRBV10-2 combines with J gene TRBJ1-3; no clear D gene. The CDR3 has 15 residues. CDR1 and CDR2 from the germline V gene are WSHSY and SAAADI. Deletions cut 0 bases from V and 4 bases from J, with 10 bases between. The chain's CDR3 is CASSESPNSGNTIYF. The CDR3 nucleotides read TGCGCCAGCAGTGAGTCCCCGAACTCAGGAAACACCATATATTTT.

DNA for the CDR3: TGTGCCAGCAGTTTTGCAGGGGAGAATTCACCCCTCCACTTT. Translation: CASSFAGENSPLHF. This chain joins TRBV27 and TRBJ1-6; tentative D call: TRBD1 (6 bases). CDR3 size: 14 residues. The germline V gene has CDR1 MNHEY and CDR2 SMNVEV (reference sequence). V lost 3 bases, J lost 7 bases, and 10 bases lay in between.

The rearrangement links TRBV10-3 to TRBJ2-5; 8 bases line up with TRBD2. This CDR3 is built from 14 residues. The germline V gene encodes CDR1 ENHRY and CDR2 SYGVKD. V lost 10 bases, J lost 4 bases, and 11 bases stayed unmatched. CDR3 sequence reads: CATAAGVRSETQYF. CDR3 DNA: TGTGCCACCGCAGCGGGAGTACGATCAGAGACCCAGTACTTC.

The count of this clone is one. The chain links TRBV7-2 to TRBJ2-1, with D perhaps TRBD1 (5 bases). The CDR3 spans 17 residues. Trimming removed 5 bases at V and 0 bases at J, with 17 bases between. Germline V lookup: CDR1 SGHTA, CDR2 FQGNSA. The CDR3 reads CASSKRVQASSYNEQFF. DNA for the CDR3: TGTGCCAGCAGCAAAAGGGTACAGGCCAGCTCCTACAATGAGCAGTTCTTC.

The chain recombines TRBV9 with TRBJ2-7; TRBD2 matches 7 bases. V lost 2 bases and J lost 1; bases outside the gene matches: 6. Germline V lookup: CDR1 SGDLS, CDR2 YYNGEE. The CDR3 spans 15 residues. In DNA, the CDR3 is TGTGCCAGCAGCGTTAGCGGGCTAGGATCCTACGAGCAGTACTTC. Its translation is CASSVSGLGSYEQYF.

This clone was detected a few times. V gene TRBV19 combines with J gene TRBJ2-7; 10 bases line up with TRBD1. The CDR3 has 15 residues. With 4 bases clipped from V and 1 base from J, the junction kept 4 bases outside the gene matches. Germline lookup yields CDR1 LNHDA and CDR2 SQIVND (reference sequence). The CDR3 protein is CASSTPGQGSYEQYF. The CDR3 nucleotides are TGTGCCAGTAGTACTCCGGGACAGGGGTCCTACGAGCAGTACTTC.

This rearrangement joins TRBV18 to TRBJ2-2, with D maybe TRBD2 (5 bases). V was pared by 0 bases and J by 4 bases, with 6 bases between. The CDR3 runs to 14 residues. Germline lookup yields CDR1 KGHSH and CDR2 LQKENI. CDR3 DNA sequence: TGTGCCAGCTCACCACCCCGGGGCACCGGGGAGCTGTTTTTT. This gives the protein CASSPPRGTGELFF.

The chain combines TRBV6-6 with TRBJ1-6; 7 bases agree with TRBD1. With V trimmed by 7 bases and J by 7 bases, 7 bases remained unmatched. CDR1 is MNHNY, CDR2 SVGAGI, per germline (reference sequence). This CDR3 has 14 amino acids. CDR3 amino acids: CASKPGQINSPLHF. In nucleotides, the CDR3 is TGTGCCAGCAAGCCGGGACAGATCAATTCACCCCTCCACTTT.

This clone has a handful of counts. CDR3 sequence: CASGGFERAGYTF. As DNA, the CDR3 is TGTGCCTCAGGGGGATTTGAACGTGCTGGCTACACCTTC. This chain joins TRBV19 and TRBJ1-2; 7 nucleotides match TRBD1. Germline values: CDR1 LNHDA, CDR2 SQIVND (reference sequence). CDR3 length equals 13 residues. V shed 11 bases, J shed 7 bases, and the junction held 13 bases outside the gene matches.

The V gene is TRBV28, the J gene TRBJ1-1, with 9 bases aligning to TRBD1. Germline values: CDR1 MDHEN, CDR2 SYDVKM. CDR3 length: 16 amino acids. J lost 1 base, V lost 6 bases, and 9 bases had no gene match. This CDR3 reads CASRPTGGSRNTEAFF. The CDR3 nucleotides read TGTGCCAGCAGACCGACAGGGGGTAGTCGGAACACTGAAGCTTTCTTT. The full variable domain, rest sourced from reference TRBV28 and TRBJ1-1, is DVKVTQSSRYLVKRTGEKVFLECVQDMDHENMFWYRQDPGLGLRLIYFSYDVKMKEKGDIPEGYSVSREKKERFSLILESASTNQTSMYLCASRPTGGSRNTEAFFGQGTRLTVV.

The chain links TRBV27 to TRBJ2-7; 8 bases fit TRBD1. V was pared by 0 bases and J by 2 bases, with 3 bases of the junction left unmatched. Germline values: CDR1 MNHEY, CDR2 SMNVEV (reference sequence). CDR3 length equals 15 residues. The CDR3 reads CASSLSGTGAYEQYF. CDR3 bases: TGTGCCAGCAGTTTATCGGGGACAGGAGCCTACGAGCAGTACTTC.

J is TRBJ2-1 and V is TRBV11-3, with D possibly being TRBD2 (6 bases). Trimming left V 5 bases short and J 3 bases short, with 14 bases between. CDR1 is SGHNT, CDR2 YENEEA, per germline. This CDR3 is 15 amino acids long. CDR3 region: CASSPSAGLYNEQFF. The CDR3 region has the DNA TGTGCCAGCAGCCCTTCCGCGGGACTCTACAATGAGCAGTTCTTC.

The rearrangement links TRBV7-2 to TRBJ1-5; the D is unclear. The V and J ends lost 0 bases and 8 bases respectively, with 11 bases between them. The CDR3 extends over 14 amino acids. From germline, CDR1 is SGHTA and CDR2 FQGNSA. The CDR3 here is CASSLAVSLEPQHF. DNA of the CDR3: TGTGCCAGCAGCTTAGCAGTGTCATTAGAGCCCCAGCATTTT.

The chain uses TRBV4-3 and TRBJ2-1; tentatively, D is TRBD1 (6 bases). Per germline, CDR1 LGHNA and CDR2 YSLEER. The CDR3 runs 15 residues. V was trimmed by 0 bases and J by 7 bases, leaving 13 bases between them. In nucleotides, the CDR3 is TGCGCCAGCAGCCAAGATCTCGGTAGGGGGAATGAGCAGTTCTTC. Protein sequence: CASSQDLGRGNEQFF.